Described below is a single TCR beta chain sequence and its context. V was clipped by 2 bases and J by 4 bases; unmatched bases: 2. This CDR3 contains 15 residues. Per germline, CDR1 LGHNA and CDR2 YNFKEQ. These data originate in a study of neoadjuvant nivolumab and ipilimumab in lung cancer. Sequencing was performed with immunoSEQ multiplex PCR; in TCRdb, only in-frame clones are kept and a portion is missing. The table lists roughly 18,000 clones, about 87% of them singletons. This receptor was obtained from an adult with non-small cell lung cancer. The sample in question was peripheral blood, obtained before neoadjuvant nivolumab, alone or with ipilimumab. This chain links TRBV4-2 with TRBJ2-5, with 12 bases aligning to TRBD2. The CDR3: CASSQLAGGGETQYF. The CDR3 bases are TGTGCCAGCAGCCAACTAGCGGGAGGGGGAGAGACCCAGTACTTC.